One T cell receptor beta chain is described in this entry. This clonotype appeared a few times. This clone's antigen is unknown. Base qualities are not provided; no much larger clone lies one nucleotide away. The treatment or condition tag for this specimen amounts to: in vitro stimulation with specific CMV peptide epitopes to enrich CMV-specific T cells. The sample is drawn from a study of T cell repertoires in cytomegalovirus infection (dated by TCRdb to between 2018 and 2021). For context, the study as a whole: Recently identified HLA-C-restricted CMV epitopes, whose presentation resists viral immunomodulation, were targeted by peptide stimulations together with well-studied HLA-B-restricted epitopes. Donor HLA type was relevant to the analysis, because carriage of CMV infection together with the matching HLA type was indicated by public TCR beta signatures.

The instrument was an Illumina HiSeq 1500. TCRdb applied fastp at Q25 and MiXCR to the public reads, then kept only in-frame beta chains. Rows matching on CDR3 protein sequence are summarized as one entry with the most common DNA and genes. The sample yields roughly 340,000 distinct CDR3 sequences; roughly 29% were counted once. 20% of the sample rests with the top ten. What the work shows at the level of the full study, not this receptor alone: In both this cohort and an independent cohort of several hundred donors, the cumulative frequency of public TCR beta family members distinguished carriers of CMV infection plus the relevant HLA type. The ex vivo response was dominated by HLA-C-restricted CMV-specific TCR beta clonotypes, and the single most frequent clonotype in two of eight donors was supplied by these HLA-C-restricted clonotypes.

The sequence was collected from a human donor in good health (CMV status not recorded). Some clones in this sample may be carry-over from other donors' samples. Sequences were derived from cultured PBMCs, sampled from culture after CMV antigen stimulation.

The CDR3 is CASSPSRYGDYGYTF. The nucleotides read TGTGCCAGCAGCCCTAGTCGGTATGGAGACTATGGCTACACCTTC. The chain links TRBV7-8 with TRBJ1-2; no D gene call is confident. CDR1 and CDR2, per the germline V gene, are SGHVS and FQNEAQ. V is shortened by 5 bases, J by 3 bases, and the region joining them spans 16 bases. The CDR3 measures 15 amino acids from cysteine to phenylalanine. The kept DNA is CDR3 alone, 45 bases in frame from the first base.